This record concerns one T cell receptor beta chain sequence. The assay was run at deep level. Repertoires were generated with immunoSEQ multiplex PCR, while TCRdb's copy carries only in-frame clones and drops some. This table has about 470,000 clones, roughly 77% appearing once. Without sorting, samples used some 84 million PBMCs for genomic DNA. The sample belongs to a study of shared clonotypes between healthy human individuals. The CDR3 loop spans 17 amino acids. With 5 bases removed from V and 4 bases from J, the gap between germline ends came to 23 bases. CDR1 and CDR2 (germline): KGHSH, LQKENI. Sequencing was carried out using PBMCs. The chain is built from TRBV18 and TRBJ1-1; perhaps TRBD1 as D (6 bases). The sequence was collected from a woman in her thirties or forties in good health. Some clones in this sample may be carry-over from other donors' samples. The chain's CDR3 is CASSSIPPQTGVTEAFF. In DNA form, the CDR3 reads TGTGCCAGCTCATCCATCCCCCCCCAGACAGGAGTCACTGAAGCTTTCTTT.